This record concerns one T cell receptor (beta chain) sequence. The sample holds other DNA sequences that translate to the same CDR3. The sample originates from a study of blood T cell repertoires in COVID-19. As processed by the authors: Estimated nucleated cell counts came from reference gene primer amplification. TCRdb's copy holds only in-frame clones and misses some; the assay was immunoSEQ multiplex PCR. V and J calls and clone size come straight from that table; D and trimming were deduced from the DNA. The sample lists some 300,000 clones, under 90% seen once, with roughly 4% in the top ten. Source material: PBMCs or T cells enriched from blood (not recorded which). The source of this sequence is a man aged 30 to 39 who had recovered from COVID-19.

The chain's CDR3 is CSASRGSEAFF. The CDR3 bases are TGCAGTGCTAGTCGGGGTTCTGAAGCTTTCTTT. The chain couples TRBV20-1 to TRBJ1-1; D gene unclear. CDR1 and CDR2 from the germline V gene are DFQATT and SNEGSKA (reference sequence). Trimming cost V 3 bases and J 6 bases, with 8 bases left between them. This CDR3 is 11 amino acids long.